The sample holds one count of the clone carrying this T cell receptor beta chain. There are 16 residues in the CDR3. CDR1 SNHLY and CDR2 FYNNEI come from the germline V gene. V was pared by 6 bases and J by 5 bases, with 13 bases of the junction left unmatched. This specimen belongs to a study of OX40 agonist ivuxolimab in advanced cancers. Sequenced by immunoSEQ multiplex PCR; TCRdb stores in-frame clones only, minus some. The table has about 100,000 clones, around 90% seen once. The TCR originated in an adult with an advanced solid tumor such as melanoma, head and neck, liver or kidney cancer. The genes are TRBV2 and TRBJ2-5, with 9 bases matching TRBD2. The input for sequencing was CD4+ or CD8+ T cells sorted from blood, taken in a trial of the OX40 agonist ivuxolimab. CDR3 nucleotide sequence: TGTGCCAGCAGCGGACTAGCGATTCAAGCGGGGGAGACCCAGTACTTC. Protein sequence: CASSGLAIQAGETQYF.